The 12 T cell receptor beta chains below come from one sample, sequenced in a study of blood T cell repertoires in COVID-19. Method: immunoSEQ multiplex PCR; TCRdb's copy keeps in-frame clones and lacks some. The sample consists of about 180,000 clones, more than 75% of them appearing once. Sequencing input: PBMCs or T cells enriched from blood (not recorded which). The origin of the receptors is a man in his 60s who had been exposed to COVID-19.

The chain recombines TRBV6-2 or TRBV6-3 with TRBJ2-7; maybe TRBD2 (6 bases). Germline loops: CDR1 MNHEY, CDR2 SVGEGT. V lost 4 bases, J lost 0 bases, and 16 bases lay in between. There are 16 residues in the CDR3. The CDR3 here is CASSFGAGLSSYEQYF. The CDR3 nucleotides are TGTGCCAGCAGTTTTGGGGCGGGACTCAGCTCCTACGAGCAGTACTTC.

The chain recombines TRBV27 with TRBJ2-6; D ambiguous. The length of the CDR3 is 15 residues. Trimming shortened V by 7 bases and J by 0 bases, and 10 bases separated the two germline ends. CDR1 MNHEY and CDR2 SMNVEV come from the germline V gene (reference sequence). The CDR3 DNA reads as TGTGCCAGCAAGCCGGTTTACTCTGGGGCCAACGTCCTGACTTTC. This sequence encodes CASKPVYSGANVLTF.

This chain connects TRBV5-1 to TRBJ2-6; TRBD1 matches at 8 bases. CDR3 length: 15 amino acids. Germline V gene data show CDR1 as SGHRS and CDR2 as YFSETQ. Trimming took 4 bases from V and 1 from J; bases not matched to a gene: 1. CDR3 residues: CASSRQGSGANVLTF. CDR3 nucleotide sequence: TGCGCCAGCAGCAGACAGGGGTCTGGGGCCAACGTCCTGACTTTC.

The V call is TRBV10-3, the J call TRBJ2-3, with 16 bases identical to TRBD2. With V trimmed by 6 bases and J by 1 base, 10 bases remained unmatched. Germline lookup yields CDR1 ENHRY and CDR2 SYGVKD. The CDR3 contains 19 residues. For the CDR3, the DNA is TGTGCCATCAGGCCCGGGACTAGCGGGAGGGTTCGGGGCACAGATACGCAGTATTTT. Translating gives CAIRPGTSGRVRGTDTQYF.

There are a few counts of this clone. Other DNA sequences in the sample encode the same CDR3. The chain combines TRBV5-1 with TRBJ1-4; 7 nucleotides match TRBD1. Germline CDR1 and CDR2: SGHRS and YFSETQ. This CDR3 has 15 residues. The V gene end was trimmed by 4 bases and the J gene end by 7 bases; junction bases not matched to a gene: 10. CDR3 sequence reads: CASSLRQGAGEKLFF. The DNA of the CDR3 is TGCGCCAGCAGCCTTCGACAGGGTGCAGGTGAAAAACTGTTTTTT. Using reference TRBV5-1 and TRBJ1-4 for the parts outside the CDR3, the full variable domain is KAGVTQTPRYLIKTRGQQVTLSCSPISGHRSVSWYQQTPGQGLQFLFEYFSETQRNKGNFPGRFSGRQFSNSRSEMNVSTLELGDSALYLCASSLRQGAGEKLFFGSGTQLSVL.

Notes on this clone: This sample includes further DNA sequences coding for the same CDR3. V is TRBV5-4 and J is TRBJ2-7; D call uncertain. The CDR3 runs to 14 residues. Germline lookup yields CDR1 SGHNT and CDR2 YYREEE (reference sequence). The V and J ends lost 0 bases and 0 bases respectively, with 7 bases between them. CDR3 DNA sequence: TGTGCCAGCAGCTTGGCCGGCGGCTCCTACGAGCAGTACTTC. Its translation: CASSLAGGSYEQYF.

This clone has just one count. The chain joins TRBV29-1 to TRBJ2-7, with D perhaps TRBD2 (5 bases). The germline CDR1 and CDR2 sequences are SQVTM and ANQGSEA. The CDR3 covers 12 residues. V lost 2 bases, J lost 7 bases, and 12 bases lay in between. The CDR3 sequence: CSVELSSQEQYF. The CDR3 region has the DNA TGCAGCGTTGAATTGTCTAGCCAGGAGCAGTACTTC.

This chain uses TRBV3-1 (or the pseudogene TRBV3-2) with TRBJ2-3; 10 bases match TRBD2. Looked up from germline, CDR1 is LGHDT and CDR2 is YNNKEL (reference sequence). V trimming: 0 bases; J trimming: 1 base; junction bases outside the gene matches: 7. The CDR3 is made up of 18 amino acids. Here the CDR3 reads CASSQDWGTSGGTDTQYF. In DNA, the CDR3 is TGTGCCAGCAGCCAAGATTGGGGAACTAGCGGGGGCACAGATACGCAGTATTTT.

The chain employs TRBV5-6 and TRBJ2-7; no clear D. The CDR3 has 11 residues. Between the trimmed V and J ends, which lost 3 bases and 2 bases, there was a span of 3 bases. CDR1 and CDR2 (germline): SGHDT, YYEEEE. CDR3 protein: CASSSTYEQYF. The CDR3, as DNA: TGTGCCAGCAGCTCAACCTACGAGCAGTACTTC.

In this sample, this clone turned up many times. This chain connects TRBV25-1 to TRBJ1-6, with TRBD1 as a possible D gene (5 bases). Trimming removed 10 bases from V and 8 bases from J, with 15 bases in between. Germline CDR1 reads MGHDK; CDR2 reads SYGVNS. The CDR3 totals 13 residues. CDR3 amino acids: CATRRGTDSPLHF. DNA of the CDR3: TGTGCCACTAGGAGGGGTACGGATTCACCCCTCCACTTT.

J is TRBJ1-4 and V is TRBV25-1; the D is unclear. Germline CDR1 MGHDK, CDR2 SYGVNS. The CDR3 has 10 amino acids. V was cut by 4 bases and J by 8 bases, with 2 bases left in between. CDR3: CASSAEKLFF. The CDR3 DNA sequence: TGTGCCAGCAGTGCGGAAAAACTGTTTTTT.

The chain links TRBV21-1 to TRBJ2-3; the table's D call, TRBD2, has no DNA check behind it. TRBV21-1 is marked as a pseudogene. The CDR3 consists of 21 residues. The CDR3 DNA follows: TGTGCCAGCAGCAAAGCTGCGGGGACTAGCGGGAGGGTTTGGGGGACAGATACGCAGTATTTT. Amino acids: CASSKAAGTSGRVWGTDTQYF.